Reported below is one T cell receptor beta chain. Germline CDR1 MNHNY, CDR2 SVGAGI (reference sequence). The CDR3 length is 16 residues. The V end was cut by 2 bases, the J end by 0 bases, with 11 bases between. The entry originates in a study of shared clonotypes between healthy human individuals. The test was conducted at deep level. The assay was immunoSEQ multiplex PCR, and TCRdb's table has in-frame clones only and misses some. Of approximately 980,000 clones in the sample, approximately 80% were seen once. Source material: memory CD4+ T cells sorted from blood. The subset is: CD45RA-negative fraction. The receptor comes from a man aged 18 to 35 in good health. The chain uses TRBV6-6 and TRBJ2-4; D possibly corresponds to TRBD1 (6 bases). CDR3 bases: TGTGCCAGCAGTTACCGGACAGATCTAGCCAAAAACATTCAGTACTTC. Amino acids: CASSYRTDLAKNIQYF.